This TCR beta chain comes out of a study of blood T cell repertoires in COVID-19. Study information: The United States, Italy and Spain supplied acute and convalescent COVID-19 samples. The cDNA or gDNA used as material had been derived from T cells, B-cell-depleted T cells, or PBMCs.

Only in-frame clones appear in the TCRdb table, and some are missing; sequencing was by immunoSEQ multiplex PCR. Among approximately 210,000 clones listed, around 82% were seen once. Trimming shortened V by 1 base and J by 0 bases, and 16 bases separated the two germline ends. Per the germline V gene, CDR1 is LGHDT and CDR2 is YNNKEL (reference sequence). The CDR3 loop spans 19 amino acids. This clonotype was sampled from a woman between 45 and 65 years old with acute or convalescent COVID-19. The genes are TRBV3-1 (or the pseudogene TRBV3-2) and TRBJ2-6; the D is unclear. The material sequenced was peripheral blood. The DNA for the CDR3 is TGTGCCAGCAGCCAAGCCCCGGTCCTAACGCACTCTGGGGCCAACGTCCTGACTTTC. This sequence encodes CASSQAPVLTHSGANVLTF.